This TCR beta chain was sequenced in a study of vaccination and CD4 T cells after COVID-19. Trimming left V 3 bases short and J 5 bases short, with 7 bases between. Looked up from germline, CDR1 is SGHVS and CDR2 is FNYEAQ. This CDR3 comprises 13 residues. As for this clonotype: No antigen is known for it.

General study points: There were relatively few convalescent patients studied, and there were no early post-infection timepoints.

Using its own MiXCR run on the PCR reads, TCRdb lists one record per CDR3 protein. The sample includes roughly 20,000 distinct CDR3 sequences, around two thirds seen only once; the top ten take approximately 1%. The source of this sequence is a human donor who had recovered from COVID-19. V is TRBV7-6 and J is TRBJ2-2; D may correspond to TRBD1 or TRBD2 (5 bases each). Sequencing used CD4+ T cells from blood, obtained before SARS-CoV-2 vaccination. The DNA of the CDR3 is TGTGCCAGCAGCTTCGGGACGACCGGGGAGCTGTTTTTT. Its protein is CASSFGTTGELFF.